The 2 T cell receptor beta chains below come from one sample, sequenced in a study of blood T cells in healthy people across ages. A J-beta primer mix and a sample-barcoded 5' primer were used in a second PCR of roughly 7 to 12 cycles. One entry per CDR3 protein, called by TCRdb with MiXCR from the 5' RACE reads. This sample has 1.4 million to 1.5 million distinct CDR3 sequences, with 42% found just once. Sequencing was performed on blood. Every receptor here comes from a woman aged 18-29 years in good health.

Concerning this clonotype itself: The junction and the germline gene differ at one end; a read error may be behind it. This sequence joins TRBV25-1 and TRBJ2-1, with D tentatively TRBD2 (6 bases). In germline, CDR1 is MGHDK, CDR2 SYGVNS. This CDR3 has 18 residues. As DNA, the CDR3 is TGTGTCAGCTCTCTGACTAGTTTTTCCAGCCCATCCTACAATGAGCAGTTCTTC. Its translation: CVSSLTSFSSPSYNEQFF. Combining the CDR3 with reference TRBV25-1 and TRBJ2-1 gives the whole variable domain EADIYQTPRYLVIGTGKKITLECSQTMGHDKMYWYQQDPGMELHLIHYSYGVNSTEKGDLSSESTVSRIRTEHFPLTLESARPSHTSQYLCVSSLTSFSSPSYNEQFFGPGTRLTVL.

There are a few counts of this clonotype. CDR3 residues: CASSVDASGTALYF. The DNA of the CDR3 is TGTGCCAGCAGCGTAGATGCTAGCGGGACCGCTCTGTACTTC. The V call is TRBV9, the J call TRBJ2-7; TRBD2 matches 9 bases. This CDR3 has 14 residues. The germline V gene has CDR1 SGDLS and CDR2 YYNGEE. Trimming cost V 0 bases and J 12 bases; bases outside gene matches: 10. Supplemented by reference TRBV9 and TRBJ2-7, the full variable domain reads DSGVTQTPKHLITATGQRVTLRCSPRSGDLSVYWYQQSLDQGLQFLIQYYNGEERAKGNILERFSAQQFPDLHSELNLSSLELGDSALYFCASSVDASGTALYFGPGTRLTVT.